This T cell receptor (beta chain) appears in the sequencing data of a study of Graves' ophthalmopathy and Graves' hyperthyroidism. A word on this clonotype: An end of the junction does not agree with germline; a read error may underlie this.

Amplification of the TCR beta CDR3 regions used RNA transcripts (as template). The first-round RT-PCR employed HTBI primers together with the Qiagen OneStep RT-PCR kit. A multiplex PCR was then performed as the second round. From the multiplex PCR reads, TCRdb called clonotypes with MiXCR, one entry per CDR3 protein. The sample lists approximately 540,000 distinct CDR3 sequences; under 45% were seen once. The CDR3 extends over 14 amino acids. The germline gives CDR1 ENHRY, CDR2 SYGVKD. V gene TRBV10-3 combines with J gene TRBJ1-6; no firm D call. The receptor was derived from an adult man with Graves' hyperthyroidism. The specimen was peripheral blood or thyroid tissue (not recorded which). CDR3: CAISGVGKDSPPHF. The CDR3 DNA reads as TGTGCCATCAGTGGGGTCGGTAAGGATTCACCCCCCCACTTT.